This T cell receptor (beta chain) stems from a study of blood T cell repertoires in COVID-19. Clones were sequenced by immunoSEQ multiplex PCR, and TCRdb holds only the in-frame ones, with some missing. The sample has about 78,000 clones; less than 90% are singletons. Germline V gives CDR1 LGHNA, CDR2 YNFKEQ. V shed 5 bases, J shed 7 bases, and the junction held 5 bases outside the gene matches. This CDR3 comprises 14 residues. The sample was peripheral blood. This receptor was taken from a man aged 60 to 75 with active or convalescent COVID-19. This chain uses TRBV4-2 with TRBJ2-2, with 9 bases that match TRBD1. As DNA, the CDR3 is TGTGCCAGCAGCGAACAGGGGGCAGGCGGGGAGCTGTTTTTT. Translated, it gives CASSEQGAGGELFF.